A selection of T cell receptor beta chains follows, all from one sample in a study of blood T cell repertoires in COVID-19. Clones were sequenced by immunoSEQ multiplex PCR, and TCRdb holds only the in-frame ones, with some missing. This table holds around 450,000 clones, 90% found once. The sample was PBMCs or T cells enriched from blood (not recorded which). All receptors derive from a man younger than 35 who had recovered from COVID-19. CDR3s include the opening cysteine and the closing phenylalanine or tryptophan. Fields, in order: CDR3 protein, CDR3 DNA, clone size, J gene, V gene, D gene. A D gene is named only where the DNA matches it firmly. Only part of the rows carry a size: once, few, many, or a class if the clone is expanded.

CDR3: CASSLGQADYGYTF; DNA: TGTGCCAGCAGCTTAGGACAGGCCGACTATGGCTACACCTTC; size: -; J: TRBJ1-2; V: TRBV11-2; D: -
CDR3: CASSPREAGAFLAKNIQYF; DNA: TGTGCCAGCAGTCCCCGTGAAGCGGGGGCTTTCCTAGCCAAAAACATTCAGTACTTC; size: -; J: TRBJ2-4; V: TRBV6-6; D: TRBD2
CDR3: CASSQSWGGYYEQYF; DNA: TGTGCCAGCAGCCAGTCATGGGGGGGCTACTACGAGCAGTACTTC; size: -; J: TRBJ2-7; V: TRBV14; D: -
CDR3: CASSLQGDTEAFF; DNA: TGCGCCAGCAGCTTGCAGGGGGACACTGAAGCTTTCTTT; size: -; J: TRBJ1-1; V: TRBV5-1; D: TRBD1
CDR3: CASSDRGPGETQYF; DNA: TGTGCCAGCAGCGACAGGGGCCCGGGAGAGACCCAGTACTTC; size: once; J: TRBJ2-5; V: TRBV9; D: TRBD1
CDR3: CASSSAGPSSYNEQFF; DNA: TGTGCCAGCTCATCGGCGGGGCCAAGCTCCTACAATGAGCAGTTCTTC; size: -; J: TRBJ2-1; V: TRBV18; D: -
CDR3: CASTSGTRSYNEQFF; DNA: TGTGCCAGCACCTCCGGGACTAGGTCCTACAATGAGCAGTTCTTC; size: -; J: TRBJ2-1; V: TRBV11-1; D: TRBD2
CDR3: CASSLGTGSDTQYF; DNA: TGTGCCAGCAGCCTAGGAACGGGGTCAGATACGCAGTATTTT; size: -; J: TRBJ2-3; V: TRBV9; D: -
CDR3: CASSDLGRVTF; DNA: TGTGCCAGCAGTGACCTGGGGAGGGTAACCTTC; size: -; J: TRBJ1-2; V: TRBV12-3/TRBV12-4; D: -
CDR3: CASRPWTGWNEKLFF; DNA: TGCGCCAGCAGACCTTGGACAGGGTGGAATGAAAAACTGTTTTTT; size: -; J: TRBJ1-4; V: TRBV4-1; D: TRBD1
CDR3: CASSPLRVDGYTF; DNA: TGTGCCAGCTCACCCCTCAGGGTTGATGGCTACACCTTC; size: -; J: TRBJ1-2; V: TRBV18; D: -
CDR3: CASSERGYTF; DNA: TGTGCCAGCAGTGAGCGTGGCTACACCTTC; size: -; J: TRBJ1-2; V: TRBV2; D: -
CDR3: CASSVPGTQGEKLFF; DNA: TGTGCCAGCAGTGTCCCGGGAACCCAGGGGGAAAAACTGTTTTTT; size: -; J: TRBJ1-4; V: TRBV28; D: -
CDR3: CASSNTKSGFGTNEKLFF; DNA: TGTGCCAGCAGCAACACGAAATCAGGGTTCGGGACTAATGAAAAACTGTTTTTT; size: few; J: TRBJ1-4; V: TRBV7-2; D: -
CDR3: CASSSLGDDGRKQETQYF; DNA: TGTGCCAGCAGCTCGCTGGGGGATGACGGGAGGAAACAAGAGACCCAGTACTTC; size: -; J: TRBJ2-5; V: TRBV5-5; D: TRBD2
CDR3: CASANRVVLSYNEQFF; DNA: TGTGCCAGCGCCAACAGGGTGGTCTTATCCTACAATGAGCAGTTCTTC; size: -; J: TRBJ2-1; V: TRBV27; D: -
CDR3: CASSPRGGSAGDTQYF; DNA: TGTGCCAGCAGCCCTCGGGGGGGAAGCGCGGGAGATACGCAGTATTTT; size: -; J: TRBJ2-3; V: TRBV5-4; D: TRBD2
CDR3: CASSLARTGEFTDTQYF; DNA: TGTGCCAGCAGCTTAGCTCGGACAGGGGAATTCACAGATACGCAGTATTTT; size: -; J: TRBJ2-3; V: TRBV7-9; D: TRBD1
CDR3: CASRGLTGGPSAYEQYF; DNA: TGTGCCAGCAGGGGACTCACGGGGGGGCCTAGTGCCTACGAGCAGTACTTC; size: -; J: TRBJ2-7; V: TRBV2; D: TRBD2
CDR3: CASSPTLDREQETQYF; DNA: TGTGCCAGCAGCCCTACCCTGGACAGGGAACAAGAGACCCAGTACTTC; size: -; J: TRBJ2-5; V: TRBV5-4; D: TRBD1